This T cell receptor beta chain was found in a study of cytomegalovirus exposure and HLA in healthy donors. Use of 60 Vbeta and 13 Jbeta primers characterized the PCR. Clones were read by immunoSEQ multiplex PCR, and TCRdb kept only the in-frame ones, dropping some. The table lists 100,000 or so clones, roughly 79% of them singletons. The length of the CDR3 is 16 residues. V lost 4 bases and J lost 0; bases outside the gene matches: 5. The germline V gene encodes CDR1 SGHRS and CDR2 YFSETQ. V and J are TRBV5-1 and TRBJ2-3; 10 positions agree with TRBD1. The clonotype was recovered from a woman aged 40 to 55 in good health and CMV-seronegative. The sample consisted of PBMCs. The DNA of the CDR3 is TGCGCCAGCAGCCTGGGGGGACAGGGGAGCACAGATACGCAGTATTTT. Translating it yields CASSLGGQGSTDTQYF.